The TCR beta chain under discussion was sequenced for a study of human T cells and chemical hapten exposure. Time point: patch test 2, 6 weeks after DPC sensitization. The treatment was: therapeutic diphenylcyclopropenone sensitization with weekly scalp DPC. Each donor was an alopecia patient between 18 and 70 years of age who qualified for DPC. TCRdb recomputed calls from the RACE reads with MiXCR, one row per CDR3 protein. The sample has about 400,000 distinct CDR3 sequences, nearly 6.5% seen once; the top ten hold around 5.6%. Trimming pared 4 bases from V and 3 bases from J, leaving 15 bases between. This CDR3 is 15 amino acids long. Per germline, CDR1 ENHRY and CDR2 SYGVKD.

The V gene is TRBV10-3, the J gene TRBJ1-2, with D possibly being TRBD1 (6 bases). The origin of this receptor is a woman between 18 and 29 years old with alopecia areata. Some clones in this sample may be carry-over from other donors' samples. The sequencing used whole blood, collected in connection with sensitization to the hapten diphenylcyclopropenone (DPC). CDR3 bases: TGTGCCATCAGTGTCGGTGGGGGGCGAGACTATGGCTACACCTTC. Translating it yields CAISVGGGRDYGYTF.